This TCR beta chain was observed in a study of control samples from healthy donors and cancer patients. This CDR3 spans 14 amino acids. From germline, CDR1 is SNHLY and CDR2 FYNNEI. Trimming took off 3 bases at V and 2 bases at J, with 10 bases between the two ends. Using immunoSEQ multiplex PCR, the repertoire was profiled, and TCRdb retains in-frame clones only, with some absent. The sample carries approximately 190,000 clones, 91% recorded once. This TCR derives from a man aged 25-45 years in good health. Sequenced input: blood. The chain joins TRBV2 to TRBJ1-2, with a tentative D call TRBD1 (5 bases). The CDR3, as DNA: TGTGCCAGCAGTGAGTCAGGGTGGAACTATGGCTACACCTTC. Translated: CASSESGWNYGYTF.